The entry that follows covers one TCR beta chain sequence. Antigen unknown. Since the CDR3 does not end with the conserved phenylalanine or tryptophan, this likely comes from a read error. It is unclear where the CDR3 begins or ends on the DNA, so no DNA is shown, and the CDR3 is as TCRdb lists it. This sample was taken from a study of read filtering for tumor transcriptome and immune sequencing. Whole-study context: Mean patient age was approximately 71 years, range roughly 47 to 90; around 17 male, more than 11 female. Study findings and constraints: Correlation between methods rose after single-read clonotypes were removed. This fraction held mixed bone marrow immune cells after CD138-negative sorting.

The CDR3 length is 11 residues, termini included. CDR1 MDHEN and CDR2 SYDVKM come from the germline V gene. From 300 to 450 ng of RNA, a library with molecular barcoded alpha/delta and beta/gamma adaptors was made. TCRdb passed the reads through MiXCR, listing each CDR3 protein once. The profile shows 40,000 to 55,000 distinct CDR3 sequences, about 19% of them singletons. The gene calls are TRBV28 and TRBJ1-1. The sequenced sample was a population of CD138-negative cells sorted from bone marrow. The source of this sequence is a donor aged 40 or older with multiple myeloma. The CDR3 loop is CAATGNTEAFI.